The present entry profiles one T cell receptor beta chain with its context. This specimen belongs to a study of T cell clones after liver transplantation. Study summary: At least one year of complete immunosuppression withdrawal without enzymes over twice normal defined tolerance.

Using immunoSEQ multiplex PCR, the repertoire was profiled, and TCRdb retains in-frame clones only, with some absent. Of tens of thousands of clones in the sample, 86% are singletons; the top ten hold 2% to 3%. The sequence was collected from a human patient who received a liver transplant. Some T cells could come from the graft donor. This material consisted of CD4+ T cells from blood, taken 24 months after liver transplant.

The CDR3 reads CASRRDINTGELFF. The DNA for the CDR3 is TGTGCCAGCAGACGGGACATAAACACCGGGGAGCTGTTTTTT. V and J are TRBV5-4 and TRBJ2-2; perhaps TRBD1 as D (6 bases). The V and J ends lost 5 bases and 2 bases respectively, with 10 bases between them. CDR3 length: 14 residues. The germline CDR1 and CDR2 sequences are SGHNT and YYREEE (reference sequence). Full variable domain (outside the CDR3, taken from reference TRBV5-4 and TRBJ2-2): ETGVTQSPTHLIKTRGQQVTLRCSSQSGHNTVSWYQQALGQGPQFIFQYYREEENGRGNFPPRFSGLQFPNYSSELNVNALELDDSALYLCASRRDINTGELFFGEGSRLTVL.